This note documents a single T cell receptor beta chain sequence. No antigen is known for it. CDR1 and CDR2 from the germline V gene are DFQATT and SNEGSKA (reference sequence). V lost 6 bases, J lost 3 bases, and 12 bases lay in between. This CDR3 spans 12 amino acids. Genomic DNA constituted the template upon which TCR beta VDJ and CDR3 profiling was performed. TCRdb processed the reads anew with MiXCR; each CDR3 protein has one entry. The sample has 160,000 or so distinct CDR3 sequences; around 75% are singletons. This sample was included in a study of CD8+CD57+ T cells in acquired aplastic anemia. Study at large: Sorted CD4+ plus CD8+ cells gave DNA averaging around 3.2 ug. Study outcomes and limitations: Patients and controls shared under 30 CD8+ CDR3 sequences, highly expressed in patients. Patients showed no significant difference from controls in CD8+ Simpson's diversity.

The authors sequenced patients whose flow cytometry had shown CD8+CD57+ cell expansion. Untreated patients provided the blood samples, with no therapy given before sampling. The chain carries TRBV20-1 and TRBJ2-7; the D gene is possibly TRBD1 (5 bases). Sequenced: sorted CD4+, CD8+, or CD8+CD57+ T cells (not recorded which) from PBMCs. The source of this sequence is a human donor with aplastic anemia. In DNA form, the CDR3 reads TGCAGTGCCCCAGGGTCGGGCTACGAGCAGTACTTC. It codes for CSAPGSGYEQYF.